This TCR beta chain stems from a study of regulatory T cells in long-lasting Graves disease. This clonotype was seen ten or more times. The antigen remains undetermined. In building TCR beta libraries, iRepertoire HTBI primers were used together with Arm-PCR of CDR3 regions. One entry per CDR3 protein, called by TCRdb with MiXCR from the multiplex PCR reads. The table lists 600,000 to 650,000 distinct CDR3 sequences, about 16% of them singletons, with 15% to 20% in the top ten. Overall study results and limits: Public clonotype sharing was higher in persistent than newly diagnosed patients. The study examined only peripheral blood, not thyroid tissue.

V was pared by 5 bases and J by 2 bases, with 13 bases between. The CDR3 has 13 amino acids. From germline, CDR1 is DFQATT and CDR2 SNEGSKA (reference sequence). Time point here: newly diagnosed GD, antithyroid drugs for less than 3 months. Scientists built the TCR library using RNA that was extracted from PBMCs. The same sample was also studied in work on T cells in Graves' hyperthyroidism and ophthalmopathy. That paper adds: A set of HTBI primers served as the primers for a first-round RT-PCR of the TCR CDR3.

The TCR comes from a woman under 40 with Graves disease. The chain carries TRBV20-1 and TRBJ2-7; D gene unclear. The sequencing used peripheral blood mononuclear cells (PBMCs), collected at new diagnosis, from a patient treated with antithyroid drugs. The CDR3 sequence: CSAHWIGPYEQYF. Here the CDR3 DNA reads TGCAGTGCTCATTGGATAGGGCCCTACGAGCAGTACTTC.